Following are 25 T cell receptor beta chains from one sample sequenced in a study of blood T cell repertoires in COVID-19. The data were produced by immunoSEQ multiplex PCR, yet TCRdb's version contains in-frame clones alone and is incomplete. The sample has some 200,000 clones; 80% are singletons. Sequencing was carried out using peripheral blood. These TCRs come from a woman between 65 and 79 years old with acute or convalescent COVID-19.

Comments on this clone: A much larger clone is a single base away; this may be a read error. V usage is TRBV14 and J usage is TRBJ2-2; 11 bases map to TRBD1. This CDR3 is 15 amino acids long. CDR1 and CDR2 (germline): SGHDN, FVKESK. V shed 4 bases and J 5 bases; nucleotides not matched to a gene: 3. This chain's CDR3 is CASSRGTGGTGELFF. CDR3 DNA: TGTGCCAGCAGCCGCGGGACAGGGGGAACCGGGGAGCTGTTTTTT.

The J gene is TRBJ2-7, the V gene TRBV10-3; 8 positions match TRBD2. V was pared by 6 bases and J by 4 bases, with 5 bases of the junction left unmatched. The germline gives CDR1 ENHRY, CDR2 SYGVKD. The CDR3 runs 13 residues. The CDR3 spells CAIRAGVGYEQYF. As DNA, the CDR3 is TGTGCCATCAGAGCGGGAGTTGGGTACGAGCAGTACTTC.

This chain joins TRBV5-1 and TRBJ2-5; possibly TRBD1 for D (6 bases). V was trimmed by 4 bases and J by 5 bases, leaving 18 bases between them. The germline CDR1 and CDR2 sequences are SGHRS and YFSETQ. The CDR3 contains 15 residues. The CDR3 nucleotides read TGCGCCAGCAGCCCCGGTTCCAGGGGCGACGAGACCCAGTACTTC. As protein: CASSPGSRGDETQYF.

The chain carries TRBV7-2 and TRBJ1-3; TRBD1 might be the D (6 bases). Germline V gene sequence: CDR1 SGHTA, CDR2 FQGNSA. The CDR3 totals 16 residues. The V gene lost 5 bases and the J gene lost 0 bases, with 14 bases spanning the gap. CDR3 nucleotides: TGTGCCAGCAGCCTAGGACAGCTATTCTCTGGAAACACCATATATTTT. Translation: CASSLGQLFSGNTIYF.

The chain carries TRBV25-1 and TRBJ2-2, with D uncertain. CDR1 and CDR2 (germline): MGHDK, SYGVNS. CDR3 length equals 14 residues. V lost 5 bases and J 4 bases, leaving 11 bases between the germline ends. The CDR3 sequence: CASSTSRATGELFF. The CDR3 coding sequence is TGTGCCAGCAGTACCTCTAGAGCCACCGGGGAGCTGTTTTTT. The full variable domain, with the rest looked up from reference TRBV25-1 and TRBJ2-2, is EADIYQTPRYLVIGTGKKITLECSQTMGHDKMYWYQQDPGMELHLIHYSYGVNSTEKGDLSSESTVSRIRTEHFPLTLESARPSHTSQYLCASSTSRATGELFFGEGSRLTVL.

This clone has just one count. The J gene is TRBJ2-1, the V gene TRBV11-3; TRBD1 is a possible D gene (5 bases). The V end lost 5 bases, the J end lost 6 bases, and 14 bases lay between the germline ends. The CDR3 has 14 amino acids. Looked up from germline, CDR1 is SGHNT and CDR2 is YENEEA. Written as DNA, the CDR3 is TGTGCCAGCAGCACGAAGGGTAGGGGCAATGAGCAGTTCTTC. Residues: CASSTKGRGNEQFF.

The gene calls are TRBV11-3 and TRBJ1-1, with D unresolved. The germline CDR1 and CDR2 sequences are SGHNT and YENEEA. V dropped 6 bases and J dropped 3 bases, with 11 bases sitting between them. This CDR3 region has 13 residues. Here the CDR3 DNA reads TGTGCCAGCAGTTCGGACGGGGACACTGAAGCTTTCTTT. It specifies CASSSDGDTEAFF. The full variable domain, completed using reference TRBV11-3 and TRBJ1-1, is EAGVVQSPRYKIIEKKQPVAFWCNPISGHNTLYWYLQNLGQGPELLIRYENEEAVDDSQLPKDRFSAERLKGVDSTLKIQPAELGDSAVYLCASSSDGDTEAFFGQGTRLTVV.

V is TRBV7-6 and J is TRBJ2-1, with 8 bases identical to TRBD2. V shed 6 bases and J 10 bases; nucleotides not matched to a gene: 14. Germline lookup yields CDR1 SGHVS and CDR2 FNYEAQ. The CDR3 spans 15 residues. This chain's CDR3 is CASRRSSGKVGEQFF. As DNA, the CDR3 is TGTGCCAGCAGACGTAGTAGCGGGAAGGTTGGCGAGCAGTTCTTC.

The rearrangement joins TRBV5-4 to TRBJ1-6; 7 bases are a match to TRBD1. The germline CDR1 and CDR2 sequences are SGHNT and YYREEE (reference sequence). The CDR3 runs to 14 residues. V dropped 0 bases and J dropped 8; count of bases not matched to a gene: 2. CDR3 protein: CASSLDRGDSPLHF. DNA for the CDR3: TGTGCCAGCAGCTTGGACAGGGGAGATTCACCCCTCCACTTT.

In DNA form, the CDR3 reads TGTGCCAGCAGTTTTGCCAACCGGCAGGCGATGTGGAACACTGAAGCTTTCTTT. This encodes CASSFANRQAMWNTEAFF. The rearrangement links TRBV27 to TRBJ1-1, with D unclear. V lost 3 bases and J 1 base, leaving 21 bases between the germline ends. Germline V CDR1 and CDR2: MNHEY, SMNVEV (reference sequence). The CDR3 runs to 18 residues.

The chain links TRBV6-5 to TRBJ2-3; D call uncertain. The CDR3 has 11 amino acids. V lost 4 bases, J lost 7 bases, and 6 bases lay in between. In germline, CDR1 is MNHEY, CDR2 SVGAGI. The CDR3 region is CASSFEYTQYF. The DNA for the CDR3 is TGTGCCAGCAGTTTCGAGTATACGCAGTATTTT.

This clone has just a few counts. The rearrangement uses TRBV5-1 and TRBJ2-7; D perhaps matches TRBD1 (6 bases). V was trimmed by 5 bases and J by 3 bases, leaving 12 bases between them. The CDR3 runs 13 residues. Germline loops: CDR1 SGHRS, CDR2 YFSETQ. DNA of the CDR3: TGCGCCAGCAGATTAAACAGGGACTACGAGCAGTACTTC. Amino acids: CASRLNRDYEQYF.

V gene TRBV5-1 combines with J gene TRBJ2-1; TRBD2 agrees at 7 bases. With V trimmed by 4 bases and J by 4 bases, 8 bases remained unmatched. The CDR3 loop spans 15 amino acids. Germline V gene sequence: CDR1 SGHRS, CDR2 YFSETQ. Here the CDR3 DNA reads TGCGCCAGCAGCCCCTGGGAGCGGGAATACAATGAGCAGTTCTTC. It codes for CASSPWEREYNEQFF.

V gene TRBV7-8 combines with J gene TRBJ2-7, with 11 bases aligning to TRBD2. After removal of 5 bases from V and 2 bases from J, the junction contained 8 bases not matched to a gene. CDR1 is SGHVS and CDR2 is FQNEAQ in the germline V gene. The CDR3 runs 16 residues. The CDR3 nucleotides are TGTGCCAGCAGCCCAAAAGGGACTAGCGGAGCCTACGAGCAGTACTTC. Translating it yields CASSPKGTSGAYEQYF.

CDR3 in amino acids: CASSLDRNMNTEAFF. CDR3 sequence (DNA): TGTGCCAGCAGCTTAGACAGAAACATGAACACTGAAGCTTTCTTT. J is TRBJ1-1 and V is TRBV7-2; D remains ambiguous. V was trimmed by 1 base and J by 0 bases, leaving 9 bases between them. Germline V gene lookup returns CDR1 SGHTA and CDR2 FQGNSA. There are 15 residues in the CDR3. Variable domain in full (rest from reference TRBV7-2 and TRBJ1-1): GAGVSQSPSNKVTEKGKDVELRCDPISGHTALYWYRQSLGQGLEFLIYFQGNSAPDKSGLPSDRFSAERTGGSVSTLTIQRTQQEDSAVYLCASSLDRNMNTEAFFGQGTRLTVV.

The sample holds a few counts of this clone. This chain joins TRBV28 and TRBJ2-1; no reliable D call. Germline loops: CDR1 MDHEN, CDR2 SYDVKM. V was clipped by 6 bases and J by 0 bases, with 18 bases between them. The CDR3 consists of 17 residues. CDR3 bases: TGTGCCAGCAGGGCACCCACGGCCCGGAGCTCCTACAATGAGCAGTTCTTC. The encoded protein is CASRAPTARSSYNEQFF.

The V and J genes are TRBV27 and TRBJ2-6; weak D call: TRBD1 (5 bases). The CDR3 contains 15 residues. Germline CDR1 is MNHEY and CDR2 is SMNVEV (reference sequence). Trimming stripped 3 bases from V and 2 bases from J, with 8 bases between. The CDR3, as DNA: TGTGCCAGCAGTTTCCGACAGCCTGGGGCCAACGTCCTGACTTTC. Amino acids: CASSFRQPGANVLTF.

This rearrangement joins TRBV7-6 to TRBJ2-5; D is unresolved. Germline CDR1 SGHVS, CDR2 FNYEAQ. This CDR3 has 14 residues. Trimming cost V 2 bases and J 5 bases, with 12 bases left between them. CDR3 in DNA: TGTGCCAGCAGCTTAAGTCCGGGTGCCGAGACCCAGTACTTC. As protein: CASSLSPGAETQYF.

This chain connects TRBV6-5 to TRBJ2-7; unclear D gene. Trimming stripped 7 bases from V and 7 bases from J, with 14 bases between. The CDR3 loop spans 12 amino acids. Germline values: CDR1 MNHEY, CDR2 SVGAGI. CDR3 in amino acids: CASKIQFWEQYF. CDR3 coding DNA: TGTGCCAGCAAGATACAGTTTTGGGAGCAGTACTTC.

J is TRBJ1-3 and V is TRBV27; TRBD1 is a possible D gene (6 bases). The CDR3 consists of 17 residues. Germline assignment: CDR1 MNHEY and CDR2 SMNVEV (reference sequence). V was shortened by 3 bases and J by 7 bases, with 22 bases between the two germline ends. The DNA of the CDR3 is TGTGCCAGCAGTTTCGGAAACAGGGTACGTTTTAGGAACACCATATATTTT. Its protein product is CASSFGNRVRFRNTIYF.

The gene calls are TRBV20-1 and TRBJ1-5, with D hard to call. The CDR3 totals 15 residues. CDR1 is DFQATT, CDR2 SNEGSKA, per germline (reference sequence). V lost 3 bases, J lost 3 bases, and 15 bases lay in between. As DNA, the CDR3 is TGCAGTGCTAGTCCCCCCCCCGGGGACAATCAGCCCCAGCATTTT. Translated: CSASPPPGDNQPQHF.

This clone was picked up a small number of times. The chain uses TRBV27 and TRBJ2-7; possibly TRBD1 for D (5 bases). In germline, CDR1 is MNHEY, CDR2 SMNVEV (reference sequence). V lost 2 bases and J lost 0, with 26 bases in between. The CDR3 covers 20 residues. Here the CDR3 reads CASSLVPHSIDSFISYEQYF. The CDR3 DNA reads as TGTGCCAGCAGTTTAGTACCCCACTCCATCGACAGTTTCATCTCCTACGAGCAGTACTTC.

The V gene is TRBV27, the J gene TRBJ2-2, with a tentative D call TRBD1 (6 bases). CDR3 size: 14 residues. With 5 bases removed from V and 5 bases from J, the gap between germline ends came to 12 bases. Germline loops: CDR1 MNHEY, CDR2 SMNVEV (reference sequence). The CDR3 sequence: CASSVARGTGELFF. DNA for the CDR3: TGTGCCAGCAGTGTTGCGAGGGGGACCGGGGAGCTGTTTTTT.

The chain has TRBV5-1 and TRBJ1-4; D gene unclear. Germline V gives CDR1 SGHRS, CDR2 YFSETQ. V was clipped by 2 bases and J by 10 bases, with 9 bases between them. This CDR3 region has 12 residues. DNA of the CDR3: TGCGCCAGCAGCTTTGAGGGAGGAAAACTGTTTTTT. This sequence encodes CASSFEGGKLFF.

In DNA, the CDR3 is TGTGCCACCAGTGACCGACTAGCGGGCACAGATACGCAGTATTTT. Translation gives CATSDRLAGTDTQYF. J is TRBJ2-3 and V is TRBV24-1, with 9 bases matching TRBD2. Germline V CDR1 and CDR2: KGHDR, SFDVKD. The CDR3 totals 15 residues. Trimming removed 4 bases from V and 1 base from J; junction bases left unmatched: 2.